This T cell receptor (beta chain) was recovered during a study of T cell changes during pregnancy in multiple sclerosis. Clones were read by immunoSEQ multiplex PCR, and TCRdb kept only the in-frame ones, dropping some. The table lists about 84,000 clones, over 85% of them singletons. This receptor was taken from a female donor in good health, enrolled as a control in a pregnancy study. The source material was peripheral blood, sampled in the second trimester of pregnancy.

The CDR3 protein is CASSALGTGGTNQPQHF. The CDR3, as DNA: TGTGCCAGCAGTGCCCTGGGGACAGGGGGAACTAATCAGCCCCAGCATTTT. The chain combines TRBV27 with TRBJ1-5; 11 bases match TRBD1. CDR1 is MNHEY and CDR2 is SMNVEV in the germline V gene (reference sequence). The CDR3 extends over 17 amino acids. J lost 4 bases, V lost 5 bases, and 10 bases had no gene match.